This is a list of T cell receptor beta chains from one sample in a study of CD8+ T cells in alopecia areata. Data came from immunoSEQ multiplex PCR; TCRdb stores just in-frame clones and leaves some out. This sample carries about 120,000 clones, more than 30% of them seen once, and the ten largest clones take 3% to 3.5%. Material: CD4+ T cells sorted from blood. The receptor source for this set is a human donor with alopecia areata. Each CDR3 is given with its conserved first and last residue. Fields, in order: CDR3 protein, CDR3 DNA, clone size, D gene, J gene, V gene. D genes are given only for firm matches. Clone size is shown for a subset of rows, as once, few, many or a class of expanded clone.

cdr3_aa: CASSYPTGSKNIQYF
cdr3_nt: TGTGCCAGCAGCTACCCGACAGGGTCCAAAAACATTCAGTACTTC
clone_size: -
d_call: TRBD1
j_call: TRBJ2-4
v_call: TRBV5-6

cdr3_aa: CSVARTGTSGNTIYF
cdr3_nt: TGCAGCGTGGCGCGTACGGGGACCTCTGGAAACACCATATATTTT
clone_size: few
d_call: -
j_call: TRBJ1-3
v_call: TRBV29-1

cdr3_aa: CASSQGVYNEQFF
cdr3_nt: TGCGCCAGCAGCCAGGGGGTTTACAATGAGCAGTTCTTC
clone_size: -
d_call: TRBD1
j_call: TRBJ2-1
v_call: TRBV5-1

cdr3_aa: CASSPPGAYEQYF
cdr3_nt: TGTGCCAGCAGTCCCCCGGGTGCCTACGAGCAGTACTTC
clone_size: -
d_call: -
j_call: TRBJ2-7
v_call: TRBV28

cdr3_aa: CASSSRLAGTYEQYF
cdr3_nt: TGTGCCAGCAGCTCGAGACTAGCTGGAACCTACGAGCAGTACTTC
clone_size: -
d_call: TRBD2
j_call: TRBJ2-7
v_call: TRBV11-2

cdr3_aa: CASSSYMGSTEAFF
cdr3_nt: TGTGCCAGCAGCTCTTACATGGGAAGCACTGAAGCTTTCTTT
clone_size: -
d_call: -
j_call: TRBJ1-1
v_call: TRBV7-6

cdr3_aa: CAWSSSGTGANVLTF
cdr3_nt: TGTGCCTGGAGCAGTAGTGGGACTGGGGCCAACGTCCTGACTTTC
clone_size: -
d_call: -
j_call: TRBJ2-6
v_call: TRBV30

cdr3_aa: CASSFPTENTEAFF
cdr3_nt: TGTGCCAGCAGTTTTCCCACAGAGAACACTGAAGCTTTCTTT
clone_size: many
d_call: -
j_call: TRBJ1-1
v_call: TRBV28

cdr3_aa: CAWSYQPDQPQHF
cdr3_nt: TGTGCCTGGAGCTATCAACCGGATCAGCCCCAGCATTTT
clone_size: -
d_call: -
j_call: TRBJ1-5
v_call: TRBV30

cdr3_aa: CASSAAISGANVLTF
cdr3_nt: TGCGCCAGCAGCGCTGCAATCTCCGGGGCCAACGTCCTGACTTTC
clone_size: few
d_call: -
j_call: TRBJ2-6
v_call: TRBV5-1

cdr3_aa: CASTSSSGANVLTF
cdr3_nt: TGTGCCAGCACCTCGAGCTCTGGGGCCAACGTCCTGACTTTC
clone_size: -
d_call: -
j_call: TRBJ2-6
v_call: TRBV14

cdr3_aa: CSVAGQGNEQYF
cdr3_nt: TGCAGCGTGGCAGGACAGGGAAACGAGCAGTACTTC
clone_size: few
d_call: TRBD1
j_call: TRBJ2-7
v_call: TRBV29-1

cdr3_aa: CASSLRQGLDSPLHF
cdr3_nt: TGCGCCAGCAGCTTGCGGCAGGGGTTGGATTCACCCCTCCACTTT
clone_size: -
d_call: -
j_call: TRBJ1-6
v_call: TRBV5-1

cdr3_aa: CASTGPGYNEQFF
cdr3_nt: TGTGCCAGCACCGGGCCGGGCTACAATGAGCAGTTCTTC
clone_size: -
d_call: -
j_call: TRBJ2-1
v_call: TRBV9

cdr3_aa: CASGRLGGSPTDTQYF
cdr3_nt: TGTGCCAGCGGCCGGCTTGGCGGGAGTCCTACAGATACGCAGTATTTT
clone_size: few
d_call: TRBD2
j_call: TRBJ2-3
v_call: TRBV11-2

cdr3_aa: CATHRGTYEQYF
cdr3_nt: TGTGCCACACACAGGGGAACCTACGAGCAGTACTTC
clone_size: -
d_call: TRBD1
j_call: TRBJ2-7
v_call: TRBV28

cdr3_aa: CASSPQGGETQYF
cdr3_nt: TGCGCCAGCAGCCCTCAGGGGGGAGAGACCCAGTACTTC
clone_size: -
d_call: -
j_call: TRBJ2-5
v_call: TRBV5-1

cdr3_aa: CSVEPGGMTDTQYF
cdr3_nt: TGCAGCGTTGAACCGGGGGGGATGACAGATACGCAGTATTTT
clone_size: -
d_call: TRBD2
j_call: TRBJ2-3
v_call: TRBV29-1

cdr3_aa: CASSQERHGKGNIQYF
cdr3_nt: TGCGCCAGCAGCCAAGAAAGACACGGGAAGGGAAACATTCAGTACTTC
clone_size: -
d_call: -
j_call: TRBJ2-4
v_call: TRBV4-3

cdr3_aa: CASSRQGPDTQYF
cdr3_nt: TGTGCCAGCAGTCGACAGGGCCCAGATACGCAGTATTTT
clone_size: -
d_call: TRBD1
j_call: TRBJ2-3
v_call: TRBV6-5

cdr3_aa: CASSPLEGRETQYF
cdr3_nt: TGTGCCAGCAGCCCGTTAGAAGGGCGAGAGACCCAGTACTTC
clone_size: -
d_call: -
j_call: TRBJ2-5
v_call: TRBV5-6

cdr3_aa: CASSLKGREAFF
cdr3_nt: TGTGCCAGCAGCTTAAAGGGCCGTGAAGCTTTCTTT
clone_size: -
d_call: -
j_call: TRBJ1-1
v_call: TRBV7-9

cdr3_aa: CSVDGPPGGGGGYTF
cdr3_nt: TGCAGCGTTGATGGCCCGCCCGGCGGGGGGGGCGGCTACACCTTC
clone_size: few
d_call: -
j_call: TRBJ1-2
v_call: TRBV29-1

cdr3_aa: CSVDRQGNGYTF
cdr3_nt: TGCAGCGTTGATAGACAGGGAAATGGCTACACCTTC
clone_size: few
d_call: TRBD1
j_call: TRBJ1-2
v_call: TRBV29-1

cdr3_aa: CGGGNTEAFF
cdr3_nt: TGCGGAGGGGGAAACACTGAAGCTTTCTTT
clone_size: -
d_call: -
j_call: TRBJ1-1
v_call: TRBV29-1

cdr3_aa: CASTLFGRETQYF
cdr3_nt: TGTGCCAGCACCCTATTTGGGAGAGAGACCCAGTACTTC
clone_size: few
d_call: -
j_call: TRBJ2-5
v_call: TRBV28

cdr3_aa: CASSPSPDRANTGELFF
cdr3_nt: TGTGCCAGCAGCCCTAGCCCGGACAGGGCGAACACCGGGGAGCTGTTTTTT
clone_size: -
d_call: TRBD1
j_call: TRBJ2-2
v_call: TRBV7-6

cdr3_aa: CSVSSGTSNQPQHF
cdr3_nt: TGCAGCGTTTCAAGTGGAACGTCCAATCAGCCCCAGCATTTT
clone_size: few
d_call: -
j_call: TRBJ1-5
v_call: TRBV29-1

cdr3_aa: CASSSQGSPLHF
cdr3_nt: TGCGCCAGCAGCTCCCAAGGATCACCCCTCCACTTT
clone_size: -
d_call: -
j_call: TRBJ1-6
v_call: TRBV5-1

cdr3_aa: CAWSVPLAGRDEQFF
cdr3_nt: TGTGCCTGGAGTGTACCCCTAGCAGGTCGGGATGAGCAGTTCTTC
clone_size: -
d_call: -
j_call: TRBJ2-1
v_call: TRBV30

cdr3_aa: CASSPPGSQNTEAFF
cdr3_nt: TGTGCCAGCAGCCCCCCGGGGAGCCAGAACACTGAAGCTTTCTTT
clone_size: -
d_call: -
j_call: TRBJ1-1
v_call: TRBV25-1

cdr3_aa: CASSRNEQFF
cdr3_nt: TGTGCCAGCAGCAGAAATGAGCAGTTCTTC
clone_size: few
d_call: -
j_call: TRBJ2-1
v_call: TRBV21-1

cdr3_aa: CASSVRTGPNTEAFF
cdr3_nt: TGTGCCAGCAGCGTGAGGACAGGACCCAACACTGAAGCTTTCTTT
clone_size: -
d_call: TRBD1
j_call: TRBJ1-1
v_call: TRBV9

cdr3_aa: CASSLDSTYNSPLHF
cdr3_nt: TGTGCCAGCTCGCTCGACAGCACATATAATTCACCCCTCCACTTT
clone_size: -
d_call: -
j_call: TRBJ1-6
v_call: TRBV18

cdr3_aa: CSVRLVGRGPDTQYF
cdr3_nt: TGCAGCGTGCGTCTCGTAGGGCGCGGTCCAGATACGCAGTATTTT
clone_size: -
d_call: -
j_call: TRBJ2-3
v_call: TRBV29-1

cdr3_aa: CSVVQIRTEAFF
cdr3_nt: TGCAGCGTTGTGCAGATTAGGACTGAAGCTTTCTTT
clone_size: few
d_call: -
j_call: TRBJ1-1
v_call: TRBV29-1

cdr3_aa: CASSHEGDLYGYTF
cdr3_nt: TGTGCCAGCAGCCACGAGGGGGATCTTTATGGCTACACCTTC
clone_size: once
d_call: -
j_call: TRBJ1-2
v_call: TRBV7-2

cdr3_aa: CASSLVVPPAGTGELFF
cdr3_nt: TGTGCCAGCAGCTTAGTGGTCCCCCCGGCGGGCACCGGGGAGCTGTTTTTT
clone_size: -
d_call: -
j_call: TRBJ2-2
v_call: TRBV7-6

cdr3_aa: CSGRQETQYF
cdr3_nt: TGCAGCGGTCGACAAGAGACGCAGTATTTT
clone_size: few
d_call: -
j_call: TRBJ2-3
v_call: TRBV29-1

cdr3_aa: CSVEEAARNTIYF
cdr3_nt: TGCAGCGTTGAAGAGGCGGCTCGAAACACCATATATTTT
clone_size: -
d_call: -
j_call: TRBJ1-3
v_call: TRBV29-1

cdr3_aa: CASSTGTSGSGETQYF
cdr3_nt: TGTGCCAGCAGCACCGGGACTAGCGGGAGCGGAGAGACCCAGTACTTC
clone_size: once
d_call: TRBD2
j_call: TRBJ2-5
v_call: TRBV9

cdr3_aa: CASRSSGGTDTQYF
cdr3_nt: TGCGCCAGCAGAAGTAGCGGGGGTACAGATACGCAGTATTTT
clone_size: -
d_call: TRBD2
j_call: TRBJ2-3
v_call: TRBV4-3

cdr3_aa: CASGGAGDVHEQFF
cdr3_nt: TGTGCCAGTGGGGGAGCGGGGGATGTCCATGAGCAGTTCTTC
clone_size: -
d_call: TRBD2
j_call: TRBJ2-1
v_call: TRBV13

cdr3_aa: CSVKGETAAETQYF
cdr3_nt: TGCAGCGTCAAGGGGGAGACGGCCGCGGAGACCCAGTACTTC
clone_size: -
d_call: -
j_call: TRBJ2-5
v_call: TRBV29-1

cdr3_aa: CASSGQGWGDTQYF
cdr3_nt: TGCGCCAGCAGCGGACAGGGTTGGGGAGATACGCAGTATTTT
clone_size: few
d_call: TRBD1
j_call: TRBJ2-3
v_call: TRBV4-3

cdr3_aa: CASSSRTGTGELFF
cdr3_nt: TGTGCCAGCAGCTCACGGACGGGCACCGGGGAGCTGTTTTTT
clone_size: -
d_call: -
j_call: TRBJ2-2
v_call: TRBV9

cdr3_aa: CATSQREYNEQFF
cdr3_nt: TGTGCCACCTCCCAGCGGGAGTACAATGAGCAGTTCTTC
clone_size: few
d_call: TRBD2
j_call: TRBJ2-1
v_call: TRBV15

cdr3_aa: CASSVVITSYNEQFF
cdr3_nt: TGTGCCAGCAGCGTAGTGATTACCTCCTACAATGAGCAGTTCTTC
clone_size: once
d_call: -
j_call: TRBJ2-1
v_call: TRBV9